This TCR beta chain came from a study of vaccination and CD4 T cells after COVID-19. Study-level findings and limits: In convalescent patients, 304 of 307 vaccine-specific clones were mono-reactive for SARS-CoV-2 spike.

Described treatment: roughly 10-day PBMC culture with coronavirus spike peptide pools or control peptides (ViraFEST assay). T cells were expanded with peptide pools, and expanded clonotypes were identified by TCR sequencing. Trimming took off 0 bases at V and 9 bases at J, with 15 bases between the two ends. Germline CDR1 reads LGHNA; CDR2 reads YSLEER. The CDR3 consists of 16 residues. The Oncomine TCR Beta short-read assay generated sequence data from the DNA of cultured CD4+ T cells. The template was genomic DNA from cultured CD4+ T cells. TCRdb reprocessed the PCR reads via MiXCR and lists one record per CDR3 protein. Among 10,000 to 13,000 distinct CDR3 sequences, almost 65% were seen once, and the ten largest hold almost 35%. This clonotype was found a few times. The target antigen is unknown.

V is TRBV4-3 and J is TRBJ1-6, with no clear D. This sequence was found in a human donor who had recovered from COVID-19. What was sequenced was CD4+ T cells from blood, cultured in vitro. For the CDR3, the DNA is TGCGCCAGCAGCCAAGATAGAGCGGCAGGAACTTCACCCCTCCACTTT. The encoded protein is CASSQDRAAGTSPLHF.